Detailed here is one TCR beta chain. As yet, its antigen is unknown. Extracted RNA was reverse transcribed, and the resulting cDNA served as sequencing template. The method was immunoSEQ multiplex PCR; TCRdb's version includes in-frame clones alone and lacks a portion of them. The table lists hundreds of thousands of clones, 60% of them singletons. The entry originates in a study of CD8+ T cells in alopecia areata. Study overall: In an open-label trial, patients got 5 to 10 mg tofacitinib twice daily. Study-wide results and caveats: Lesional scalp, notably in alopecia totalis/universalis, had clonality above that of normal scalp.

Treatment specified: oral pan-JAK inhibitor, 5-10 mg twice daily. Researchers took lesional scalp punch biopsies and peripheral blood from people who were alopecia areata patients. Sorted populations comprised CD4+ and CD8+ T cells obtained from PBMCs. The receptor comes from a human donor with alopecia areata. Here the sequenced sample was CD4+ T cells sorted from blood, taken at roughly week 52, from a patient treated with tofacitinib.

CDR3 DNA sequence: TGTGCCTGGAGTTTGTGGGCAGGGTGGCAAGAGACCCAGTACTTC. It specifies CAWSLWAGWQETQYF. The V gene is TRBV30, the J gene TRBJ2-5; D perhaps matches TRBD1 (5 bases). The CDR3 sequence is 15 residues long. Trimming removed 2 bases from V and 2 bases from J, with 15 bases in between. Germline assignment: CDR1 GTSNPN and CDR2 SVGIG (reference sequence).